Here is one TCR beta chain with its context. Its antigen is not identified. The CDR3 has 13 residues. V trimming: 6 bases; J trimming: 8 bases; junction bases outside the gene matches: 12. Germline V lookup: CDR1 SQVTM, CDR2 ANQGSEA. It was with a sample-barcoded 5' primer and a J-beta primer mix that a second PCR of roughly 7 to 11 cycles was run. TCRdb re-called the 5' RACE reads through MiXCR, storing one row per CDR3 protein. Of some 700,000 distinct CDR3 sequences listed, approximately 43% were seen once; the top ten hold 20% to 25%. The sample originates from a study of blood T cells in healthy people across ages. Study-level results: Donor CMV infection status was unknown, possibly confounding age-related changes in expanded clonotypes. Older age went with lower TCR beta diversity per million T cells, in a roughly linear way.

This clonotype originated in a woman aged 60-70 years in good health. Sequenced sample: blood. The chain carries TRBV29-1 and TRBJ1-2, with TRBD1 identical over 7 bases. CDR3 coding DNA: TGCAGCGTCAGTGGACAGGTGGTAGGAGGCTACACCTTC. Protein sequence: CSVSGQVVGGYTF.